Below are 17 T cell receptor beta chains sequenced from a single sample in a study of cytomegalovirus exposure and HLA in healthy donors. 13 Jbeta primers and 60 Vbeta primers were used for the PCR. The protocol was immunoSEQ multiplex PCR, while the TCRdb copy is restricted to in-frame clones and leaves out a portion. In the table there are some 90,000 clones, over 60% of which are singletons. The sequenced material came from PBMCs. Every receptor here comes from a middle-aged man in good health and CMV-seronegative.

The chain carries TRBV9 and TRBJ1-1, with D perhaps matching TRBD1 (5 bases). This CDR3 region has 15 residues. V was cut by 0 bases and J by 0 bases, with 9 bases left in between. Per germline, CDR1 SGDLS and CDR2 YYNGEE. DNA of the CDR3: TGTGCCAGCAGCGTAGAACGACAGTTGAACACTGAAGCTTTCTTT. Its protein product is CASSVERQLNTEAFF.

The CDR3 loop reads CASSLGTTTRTDTQYF. The CDR3 DNA reads TGTGCCAGCAGCTTAGGGACAACAACCCGCACAGATACGCAGTATTTT. The chain is built from TRBV5-6 and TRBJ2-3; possibly TRBD1 for D (6 bases). This CDR3 region has 16 residues. Germline V gene sequence: CDR1 SGHDT, CDR2 YYEEEE. V lost 2 bases and J lost 1, with 14 bases in between. Filled out from reference TRBV5-6 and TRBJ2-3, the complete variable domain reads DAGVTQSPTHLIKTRGQQVTLRCSPKSGHDTVSWYQQALGQGPQFIFQYYEEEERQRGNFPDRFSGHQFPNYSSELNVNALLLGDSALYLCASSLGTTTRTDTQYFGPGTRLTVL.

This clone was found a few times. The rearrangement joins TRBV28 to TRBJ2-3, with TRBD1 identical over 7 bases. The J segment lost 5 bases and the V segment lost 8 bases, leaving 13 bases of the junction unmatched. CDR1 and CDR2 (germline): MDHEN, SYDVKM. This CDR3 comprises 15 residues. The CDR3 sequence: CASVLGGAVEDTQYF. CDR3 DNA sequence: TGTGCCAGCGTCTTAGGGGGCGCCGTTGAAGATACGCAGTATTTT.

The CDR3 DNA reads TGTGCCAGCAGTTACTTCGAAGGGGCACAAGAGACCCAGTACTTC. Its translation is CASSYFEGAQETQYF. The chain joins TRBV6-5 to TRBJ2-5, with D possibly matching TRBD1 (5 bases). Trimming shortened V by 1 base and J by 2 bases, and 11 bases separated the two germline ends. The CDR3 covers 15 residues. Germline V gene data show CDR1 as MNHEY and CDR2 as SVGAGI.

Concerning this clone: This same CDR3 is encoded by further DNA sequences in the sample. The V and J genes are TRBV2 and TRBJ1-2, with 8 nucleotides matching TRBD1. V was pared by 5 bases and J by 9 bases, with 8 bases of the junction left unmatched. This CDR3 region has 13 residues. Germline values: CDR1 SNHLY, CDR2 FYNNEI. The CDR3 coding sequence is TGTGCCAGCAGTTCCGACAGGGGAGGTAGCTACACCTTC. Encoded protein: CASSSDRGGSYTF.

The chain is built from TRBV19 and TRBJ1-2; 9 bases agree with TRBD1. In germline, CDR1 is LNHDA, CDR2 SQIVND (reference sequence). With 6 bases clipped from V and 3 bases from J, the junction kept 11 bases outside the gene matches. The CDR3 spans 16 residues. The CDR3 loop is CASSTQQGARHYGYTF. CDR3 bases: TGTGCCAGTAGCACCCAACAGGGGGCTCGTCACTATGGCTACACCTTC.

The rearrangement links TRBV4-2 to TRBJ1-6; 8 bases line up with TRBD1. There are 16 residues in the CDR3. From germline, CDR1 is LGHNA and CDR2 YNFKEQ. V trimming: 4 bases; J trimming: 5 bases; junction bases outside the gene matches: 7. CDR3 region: CASSLNPTGDNSPLHF. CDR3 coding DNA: TGTGCCAGCAGCCTCAATCCGACAGGGGATAATTCACCCCTCCACTTT.

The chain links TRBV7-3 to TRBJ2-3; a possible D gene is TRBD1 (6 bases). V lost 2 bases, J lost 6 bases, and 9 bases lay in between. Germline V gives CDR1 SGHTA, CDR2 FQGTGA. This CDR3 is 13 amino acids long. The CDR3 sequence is CASSLQGSDTQYF. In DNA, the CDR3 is TGTGCCAGCAGCTTACAGGGGTCGGATACGCAGTATTTT.

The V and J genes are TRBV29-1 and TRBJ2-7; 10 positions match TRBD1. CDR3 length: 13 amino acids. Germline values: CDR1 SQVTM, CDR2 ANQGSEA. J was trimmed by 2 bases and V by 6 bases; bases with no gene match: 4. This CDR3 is CSVTGQGAYEQYF. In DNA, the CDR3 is TGCAGCGTCACCGGACAGGGGGCCTACGAGCAGTACTTC.

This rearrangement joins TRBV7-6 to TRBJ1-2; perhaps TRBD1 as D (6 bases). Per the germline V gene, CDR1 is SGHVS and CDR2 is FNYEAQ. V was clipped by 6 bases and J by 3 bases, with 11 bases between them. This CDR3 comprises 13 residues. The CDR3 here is CASSWNRDYGYTF. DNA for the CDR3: TGTGCCAGCAGTTGGAACAGGGACTATGGCTACACCTTC.

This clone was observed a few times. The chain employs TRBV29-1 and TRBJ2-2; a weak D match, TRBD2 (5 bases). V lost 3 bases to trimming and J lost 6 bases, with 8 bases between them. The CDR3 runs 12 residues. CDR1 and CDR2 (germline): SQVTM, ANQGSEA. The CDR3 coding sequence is TGCAGCGTTGACTCCGGGGCCGGGGAGCTGTTTTTT. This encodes CSVDSGAGELFF.

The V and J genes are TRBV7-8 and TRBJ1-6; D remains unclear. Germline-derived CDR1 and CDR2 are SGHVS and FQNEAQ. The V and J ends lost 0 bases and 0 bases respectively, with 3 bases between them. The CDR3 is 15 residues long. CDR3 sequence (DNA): TGTGCCAGCAGCTTAGCCAGCTCCTATAATTCACCCCTCCACTTT. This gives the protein CASSLASSYNSPLHF.

CDR3 in DNA: TGTGCCAGCAGCTTGAGTCGGGACAGCCAGTTAAGTCCCCAGCATTTT. This codes for CASSLSRDSQLSPQHF. The chain uses TRBV5-5 and TRBJ1-5, with TRBD1 matching 7 bases. The germline gives CDR1 SGHKS, CDR2 YYEKEE (reference sequence). This CDR3 comprises 16 residues. V dropped 1 base and J dropped 10; count of bases not matched to a gene: 14.

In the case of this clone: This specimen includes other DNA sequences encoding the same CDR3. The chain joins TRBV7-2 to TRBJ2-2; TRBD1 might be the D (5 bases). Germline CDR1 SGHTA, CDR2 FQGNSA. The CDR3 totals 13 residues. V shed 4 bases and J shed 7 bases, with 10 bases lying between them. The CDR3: CASSWRQNGELFF. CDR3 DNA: TGTGCCAGCAGCTGGAGACAGAACGGGGAGCTGTTTTTT. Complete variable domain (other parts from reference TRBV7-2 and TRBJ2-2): GAGVSQSPSNKVTEKGKDVELRCDPISGHTALYWYRQSLGQGLEFLIYFQGNSAPDKSGLPSDRFSAERTGGSVSTLTIQRTQQEDSAVYLCASSWRQNGELFFGEGSRLTVL.

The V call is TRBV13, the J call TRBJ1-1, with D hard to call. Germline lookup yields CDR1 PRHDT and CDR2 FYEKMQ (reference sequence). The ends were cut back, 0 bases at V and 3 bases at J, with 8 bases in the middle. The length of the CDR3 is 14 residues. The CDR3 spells CASSLGQQDTEAFF. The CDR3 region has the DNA TGTGCCAGCAGCTTAGGCCAGCAGGACACTGAAGCTTTCTTT.

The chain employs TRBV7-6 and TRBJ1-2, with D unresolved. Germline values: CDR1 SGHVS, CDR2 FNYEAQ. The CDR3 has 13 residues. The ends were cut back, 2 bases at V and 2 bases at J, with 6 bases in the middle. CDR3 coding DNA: TGTGCCAGCAGCTTACAGGAAAACTATGGCTACACCTTC. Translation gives CASSLQENYGYTF.

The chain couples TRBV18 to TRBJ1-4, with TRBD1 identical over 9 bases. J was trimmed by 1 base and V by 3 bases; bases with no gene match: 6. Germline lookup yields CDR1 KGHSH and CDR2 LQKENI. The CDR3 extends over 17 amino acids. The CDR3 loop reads CASSPTMGQGTNEKLFF. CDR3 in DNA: TGTGCCAGCTCACCGACGATGGGACAGGGAACTAATGAAAAACTGTTTTTT.